What follows are 29 T cell receptor beta chains derived from one specimen sequenced in a study of shared clonotypes between healthy human individuals (dated by TCRdb to the early 2020s). Receptor libraries were prepared by the immunoSEQ multiplex PCR assay. Held by TCRdb, this immuneACCESS table contains in-frame sequences only and omits some clones. Under half of the omission traces to an unresolved V gene where checked; the cause of the rest is unknown. Here the sample has fewer than 850,000 clones; 60% to 80% occur a single time. The ten top clones hold around 2% of the sample. The sequenced sample was memory CD4+ T cells sorted from blood. Per the publication, the cell subset or site label means: CD45RA-negative fraction. Receptors were obtained from a woman in her thirties in good health.

The V and J genes are TRBV7-8 and TRBJ1-2, with D maybe TRBD1 (5 bases). CDR3 length: 15 amino acids. Per germline, CDR1 SGHVS and CDR2 FQNEAQ. The ends were cut back, 0 bases at V and 8 bases at J, with 16 bases in the middle. This CDR3 is CASSLAWGGSNGYTF. The CDR3 coding sequence is TGTGCCAGCAGCTTAGCATGGGGGGGATCCAACGGCTACACCTTC.

Regarding this clone: An end of the junction does not agree with germline; a read error may underlie this. The J gene is TRBJ2-1, the V gene TRBV5-1, with no clear D. The CDR3 extends over 13 amino acids. Germline CDR1 reads SGHRS; CDR2 reads YFSETQ. The CDR3: CASSWGLENEQFF. For the CDR3, the DNA is TGTGCCAGCAGCTGGGGTCTCGAGAATGAGCAGTTCTTC.

This rearrangement joins TRBV6-6 to TRBJ2-7; possibly TRBD2 for D (5 bases). There are 16 residues in the CDR3. Germline CDR1 MNHNY, CDR2 SVGAGI (reference sequence). V was trimmed by 0 bases and J by 1 base, leaving 13 bases between them. CDR3 in amino acids: CASSYSRVWESYEQYF. The CDR3 DNA sequence: TGTGCCAGCAGTTACTCGAGAGTTTGGGAGTCCTACGAGCAGTACTTC.

The V call is TRBV28, the J call TRBJ2-7, with 9 bases fitting TRBD2. This CDR3 comprises 13 residues. After removal of 6 bases from V and 3 bases from J, the junction contained 3 bases not matched to a gene. Per germline, CDR1 MDHEN and CDR2 SYDVKM. CDR3 residues: CASSGTSSYEQYF. CDR3 bases: TGTGCCAGCAGCGGGACTAGCAGCTACGAGCAGTACTTC.

The chain joins TRBV7-8 to TRBJ2-2, with a possible D match to TRBD1 (5 bases). The CDR3 length is 16 residues. Germline V lookup: CDR1 SGHVS, CDR2 FQNEAQ. Trimming pared 1 base from V and 4 bases from J, leaving 13 bases between. Written as DNA, the CDR3 is TGTGCCAGCAGCTTAGAATTCAGGGCTGGCACCGGGGAGCTGTTTTTT. As protein: CASSLEFRAGTGELFF.

This sequence joins TRBV7-8 and TRBJ2-2, with 9 bases that match TRBD1. Germline loops: CDR1 SGHVS, CDR2 FQNEAQ. J gave up 2 bases and V 5 bases, and 3 bases lay outside the gene matches. The CDR3 is made up of 15 amino acids. The CDR3 sequence: CASSRGQGNTGELFF. DNA for the CDR3: TGTGCCAGCAGCCGGGGACAGGGTAACACCGGGGAGCTGTTTTTT.

The chain links TRBV5-1 to TRBJ2-6; 8 bases fit TRBD1. The germline CDR1 and CDR2 sequences are SGHRS and YFSETQ. The CDR3 loop spans 17 amino acids. With V trimmed by 2 bases and J by 3 bases, 7 bases remained unmatched. The CDR3 coding sequence is TGCGCCAGCAGCTTACTACAGGGGGTAGGTGGGGCCAACGTCCTGACTTTC. It codes for CASSLLQGVGGANVLTF.

The J gene is TRBJ2-1, the V gene TRBV6-4, with no clear D. V was cut by 4 bases and J by 4 bases, with 8 bases left in between. The germline CDR1 and CDR2 sequences are MRHNA and SNTAGT. This CDR3 is 13 amino acids long. The CDR3 region has the DNA TGTGCCAGCAGTGTCCCCTTTTACAATGAGCAGTTCTTC. This translates into CASSVPFYNEQFF.

This clone was recorded many times. This chain links TRBV6-5 with TRBJ1-1; D is ambiguous. Germline lookup yields CDR1 MNHEY and CDR2 SVGAGI. V was trimmed by 7 bases and J by 1 base, leaving 16 bases between them. This CDR3 is 15 amino acids long. The CDR3 protein is CASIAASVANTEAFF. Here the CDR3 DNA reads TGTGCCAGCATTGCTGCGTCGGTCGCGAACACTGAAGCTTTCTTT.

The chain joins TRBV30 to TRBJ2-5, with D possibly matching TRBD1 (6 bases). The tail of the sequence fits TRBJ2-7 better, so the J call may be wrong. The CDR3 is 14 residues long. Germline loops: CDR1 GTSNPN, CDR2 SVGIG (reference sequence). The CDR3: CAWSVQGITYEQYF. The CDR3 DNA is TGTGCCTGGAGTGTACAGGGTATCACCTACGAGCAGTACTTC.

The chain carries TRBV7-9 and TRBJ2-7; 7 bases match TRBD2. CDR1 is SEHNR, CDR2 FQNEAQ, per germline (reference sequence). The CDR3 runs 14 residues. V was pared by 4 bases and J by 6 bases, with 9 bases of the junction left unmatched. CDR3 coding DNA: TGTGCCAGCAGCTCCGGACTAGTTGGCGGCGAGCAGTACTTC. Its translation is CASSSGLVGGEQYF.

This sequence joins TRBV29-1 and TRBJ2-7, with unresolved D. Germline values: CDR1 SQVTM, CDR2 ANQGSEA. The CDR3 is 11 amino acids. Trimming removed 7 bases from V and 3 bases from J, with 10 bases in between. CDR3 sequence (DNA): TGCAGCGCCGAAGAGAACTACGAGCAGTACTTC. As protein: CSAEENYEQYF.

This chain joins TRBV5-1 and TRBJ2-5; 10 bases agree with TRBD2. CDR3 length equals 17 residues. Germline V gives CDR1 SGHRS, CDR2 YFSETQ. V lost 1 base to trimming and J lost 2 bases; unmatched junction nucleotides: 8. The CDR3 loop reads CASSLRLEREGQETQYF. The CDR3 region has the DNA TGCGCCAGCAGCTTGCGGCTCGAGCGGGAGGGACAAGAGACCCAGTACTTC.

The rearrangement uses TRBV5-1 and TRBJ2-7, with a weak D call TRBD2 (6 bases). V was pared by 4 bases and J by 2 bases, with 16 bases between. The germline V gene has CDR1 SGHRS and CDR2 YFSETQ. The CDR3 runs to 15 residues. The CDR3 coding sequence is TGCGCCAGCAGCGTGGAGGGGAGAGCAACCTACGAGCAGTACTTC. This gives the protein CASSVEGRATYEQYF.

This CDR3 reads CASSHHDGKGSYEQYF. The CDR3 bases are TGCGCCAGCAGCCACCACGATGGCAAGGGATCCTACGAGCAGTACTTC. The chain carries TRBV4-1 and TRBJ2-7; D not certain. Trimming pared 3 bases from V and 1 base from J, leaving 16 bases between. The CDR3 covers 16 residues. Germline values: CDR1 MGHRA, CDR2 YSYEKL.

The rearrangement uses TRBV2 and TRBJ1-2; possible D gene TRBD1, 5 bases. V was clipped by 6 bases and J by 4 bases, with 12 bases between them. Germline V lookup: CDR1 SNHLY, CDR2 FYNNEI. The CDR3 spans 13 residues. DNA for the CDR3: TGTGCCAGCAGCGCAGGGTCCCTCTATGGCTACACCTTC. The encoded protein is CASSAGSLYGYTF.

The chain employs TRBV5-1 and TRBJ1-4, with 7 nucleotides matching TRBD1. Germline lookup yields CDR1 SGHRS and CDR2 YFSETQ. CDR3 length: 15 residues. V was pared by 3 bases and J by 5 bases, with 7 bases of the junction left unmatched. CDR3 loop: CASSYSGTENEKLFF. In nucleotides, the CDR3 is TGCGCCAGCAGCTATTCGGGGACAGAGAATGAAAAACTGTTTTTT.

The chain couples TRBV5-1 to TRBJ2-7; TRBD2 matches 14 bases. V shed 4 bases and J 6 bases; nucleotides not matched to a gene: 9. CDR3 length: 16 amino acids. The germline CDR1 and CDR2 sequences are SGHRS and YFSETQ. The CDR3 DNA reads TGCGCCAGCAGCCCCCAGACTAGCGGGAGGGCAAGCGAGCAGTACTTC. Translation: CASSPQTSGRASEQYF. Looking up the rest from reference TRBV5-1 and TRBJ2-7 gives the full variable domain: KAGVTQTPRYLIKTRGQQVTLSCSPISGHRSVSWYQQTPGQGLQFLFEYFSETQRNKGNFPGRFSGRQFSNSRSEMNVSTLELGDSALYLCASSPQTSGRASEQYFGPGTRLTVT.

V and J are TRBV5-1 and TRBJ2-2; TRBD1 might be the D (6 bases). CDR1 is SGHRS, CDR2 YFSETQ, per germline. The length of the CDR3 is 15 residues. Trimming shortened V by 5 bases and J by 0 bases, and 11 bases separated the two germline ends. This CDR3 is CASRVRQANTGELFF. CDR3 sequence (DNA): TGCGCCAGCAGGGTTCGACAGGCGAACACCGGGGAGCTGTTTTTT.

With respect to this clone: Just one base apart from a much larger clone, this may be a read error. The chain is built from TRBV7-2 and TRBJ2-7; 7 positions agree with TRBD2. This CDR3 region has 15 residues. CDR1 is SGHTA and CDR2 is FQGNSA in the germline V gene. Unmatched junction bases numbered 4, after V lost 2 bases and J lost 0 bases. This CDR3 is CASSLSGGSSYEQYF. CDR3 bases: TGTGCCAGCAGCTTATCTGGCGGGAGCTCCTACGAGCAGTACTTC.

About this clone: With a much larger clone just one base away, this may be a read error. Different DNA sequences within this sample yield the same CDR3. The chain carries TRBV10-3 and TRBJ2-7; D gene uncertain. The CDR3 is made up of 10 amino acids. Germline V gene sequence: CDR1 ENHRY, CDR2 SYGVKD. CDR3: CAIGDYEQYF. CDR3 coding DNA: TGTGCCATCGGTGACTACGAGCAGTACTTC.

The V and J genes are TRBV4-1 and TRBJ2-3; 15 bases line up with TRBD2. This CDR3 is 16 amino acids long. Germline CDR1 MGHRA, CDR2 YSYEKL. V shed 4 bases and J 3 bases; nucleotides not matched to a gene: 2. The DNA for the CDR3 is TGCGCCAGCAGCCCAGGGACTAGCGGGAGGACAGATACGCAGTATTTT. Its translation is CASSPGTSGRTDTQYF.

This chain joins TRBV19 and TRBJ2-1, with 7 bases matching TRBD2. The germline V gene has CDR1 LNHDA and CDR2 SQIVND (reference sequence). Unmatched junction bases numbered 5, after V lost 5 bases and J lost 4 bases. CDR3 size: 14 residues. The CDR3 DNA follows: TGTGCCAGTAGTCGTGGACTAGATTACAATGAGCAGTTCTTC. Its protein product is CASSRGLDYNEQFF.

V is TRBV29-1 and J is TRBJ1-1, with a possible D match to TRBD1 (5 bases). The V gene lost 4 bases and the J gene lost 7 bases, with 7 bases spanning the gap. The CDR3 covers 10 residues. Germline V gene data show CDR1 as SQVTM and CDR2 as ANQGSEA. The DNA for the CDR3 is TGCAGCGTTGTAACAGGTGAAGCTTTCTTT. It specifies CSVVTGEAFF.

V is TRBV5-6 and J is TRBJ2-7; no reliable D call. This CDR3 contains 15 residues. Trimming stripped 0 bases from V and 4 bases from J, with 14 bases between. The germline V gene encodes CDR1 SGHDT and CDR2 YYEEEE. The CDR3 sequence is CASSLGRNSEYEQYF. The DNA for the CDR3 is TGTGCCAGCAGCTTGGGTCGAAATTCCGAATACGAGCAGTACTTC.

The table lists this clone with a count of one. V usage is TRBV28 and J usage is TRBJ2-3; no clear D. This CDR3 has 15 residues. Trimming stripped 6 bases from V and 3 bases from J, with 16 bases between. Germline V gene sequence: CDR1 MDHEN, CDR2 SYDVKM. The DNA of the CDR3 is TGTGCCAGCAGCCCTCCCCCGTCGATGACAGATACGCAGTATTTT. Its translation: CASSPPPSMTDTQYF.

The chain combines TRBV2 with TRBJ2-7; 11 nucleotides line up with TRBD2. There are 15 residues in the CDR3. Germline V lookup: CDR1 SNHLY, CDR2 FYNNEI. V trimming: 3 bases; J trimming: 2 bases; junction bases outside the gene matches: 3. The CDR3 loop is CASSETSGAAYEQYF. The CDR3 DNA reads as TGTGCCAGCAGTGAGACTAGCGGGGCCGCCTACGAGCAGTACTTC.

Ten or more counts support this clone. V gene TRBV2 combines with J gene TRBJ2-1, with TRBD2 matching over 9 bases. The CDR3 totals 14 residues. Per the germline V gene, CDR1 is SNHLY and CDR2 is FYNNEI. Unmatched junction bases numbered 8, after V lost 7 bases and J lost 7 bases. The CDR3: CASTASGNGNEQFF. In nucleotides, the CDR3 is TGTGCCAGCACGGCTAGCGGGAATGGAAATGAGCAGTTCTTC.

J is TRBJ1-4 and V is TRBV28, with a weak D call TRBD1 (6 bases). Germline V CDR1 and CDR2: MDHEN, SYDVKM. The CDR3 extends over 16 amino acids. V was cut by 6 bases and J by 8 bases, with 22 bases left in between. The CDR3 here is CASSVRLQGSWEKLFF. The CDR3 bases are TGTGCCAGCAGCGTACGCCTGCAGGGGTCTTGGGAAAAACTGTTTTTT.